This T cell receptor beta chain originates from a study of a mutant IDH1 vaccine in newly diagnosed glioma. This sample's time point: baseline, week 1 (first vaccination visit). As for treatment: pre-vaccination baseline after standard-of-care therapy. Per the germline V gene, CDR1 is SGHRS and CDR2 is YFSETQ. The CDR3 has 14 residues. J gave up 5 bases and V 4 bases, and 7 bases lay outside the gene matches. This clone was recorded only once. Some clones are missing from TCRdb's copy, which holds only in-frame ones; the method was immunoSEQ multiplex PCR. The data hold about 46,000 clones, with about nine tenths observed a single time.

The material was PBMCs, obtained from a glioma patient treated with radiotherapy, temozolomide or both. This sequence joins TRBV5-1 and TRBJ2-5; 8 nucleotides line up with TRBD1. The source of this sequence is a man aged 35-49 years with glioma. Here the CDR3 reads CASSPRTGMETQYF. The CDR3, as DNA: TGCGCCAGCAGCCCCCGGACAGGGATGGAGACCCAGTACTTC.